This section outlines one T cell receptor (beta chain) sequence together with its context. This clone has only one observation. Its specific antigen is unknown. One base away there is no much larger clone; base qualities are not given. The CDR3 starts with the cysteine, ends with the phenylalanine, and has 15 residues. Only CDR3 DNA is held: 45 bases, read in frame from base 1. V is shortened by 0 bases, J by 0 bases, and the region joining them spans 7 bases. The germline V gene gives CDR1 as SGHRS and CDR2 as YFSETQ. TCRbeta CDR3 regions were amplified from genomic DNA by means of the immunoSEQ Assay, a bias-controlled multiplex PCR. Processing in the source paper ran as follows. Nucleated cell counts per sample were estimated from amplification of reference gene primers within the assay. Sequence reads were collapsed and filtered to measure the absolute abundance of every unique TCRbeta CDR3 rearrangement. For each sample, productive Simpson clonality was calculated as the square root of Simpson's diversity index across productive rearrangements. Here the immuneACCESS table is served through TCRdb, limited to in-frame sequences with V and J called. Missing clones are a known gap in these copies; in checked studies unresolved V genes cover under half, and the rest lacks a known reason. From that table come the V and J calls and clone size; the DNA was used to work out D and trimming. Across this sample there are about 64,000 clones, with 70% to 85% seen only once. The ten top clones hold 4.5% to 7% of the sample.

Each collaborating institution followed its own protocols to collect whole blood in K2EDTA tubes. Collaborator samples were shipped for TCRbeta analysis as frozen whole blood, isolated PBMCs, or DNA extracted from either sample type. The data derive from a study of blood T cell repertoires in COVID-19 (dated by TCRdb to 2020 to 2021). For context, the study as a whole: Collaborator samples came from the United States, Italy and Spain and covered acute and convalescent phases of COVID-19. The material from the prospective study consisted of cDNA or gDNA derived from T cells, B-cell-depleted T cells, or PBMCs. Samples were obtained from the ongoing ImmuneRACE study (first 160 participants) and from 1,254 subjects provided by 6 global collaborators. The repertoires were made available in a free public database intended to serve as a resource for research on the immune response to SARS-CoV-2. Where available, HLA class I and class II types were taken from metadata supplied by the sample provider and were not determined by assay-based typing. A de-identified subject ID, COVID-19 status, age in years and sex were almost always included in the sample metadata. The dataset comprised deeply sampled blood TCRbeta repertoires from subjects exposed to, actively infected with, or recovered from COVID-19. Overall study outcomes, separate from this receptor: The quantity of clinical and demographic metadata differed by source and by participant and was supplied without curation.

The TCR originated in a woman aged 60-75 years with acute or convalescent COVID-19. The sequencing sample was made of peripheral blood. The chain was built from TRBV5-1 and TRBJ1-3; no D segment can be confidently identified. The nucleotides read TGCGCCAGCAGCTTGGGCGGAGACTCTGGAAACACCATATATTTT. Translated, this gives CASSLGGDSGNTIYF.